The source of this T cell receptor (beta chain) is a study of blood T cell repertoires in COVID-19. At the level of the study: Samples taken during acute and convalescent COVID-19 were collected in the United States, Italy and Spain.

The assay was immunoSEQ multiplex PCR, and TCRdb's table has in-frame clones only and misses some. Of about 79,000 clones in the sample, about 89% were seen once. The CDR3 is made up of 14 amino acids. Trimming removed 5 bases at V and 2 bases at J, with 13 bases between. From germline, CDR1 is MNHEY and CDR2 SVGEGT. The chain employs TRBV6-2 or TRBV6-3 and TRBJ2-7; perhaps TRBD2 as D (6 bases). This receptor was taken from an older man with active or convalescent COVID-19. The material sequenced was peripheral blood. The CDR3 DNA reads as TGTGCCAGCAGTATTGCGGGACTGGCCTACGAGCAGTACTTC. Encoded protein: CASSIAGLAYEQYF.